This paragraph reports one T cell receptor beta chain. What it binds is not known. This sample stems from a study of cytomegalovirus exposure and HLA in healthy donors. Use of 60 Vbeta and 13 Jbeta primers characterized the PCR. Profiled with immunoSEQ multiplex PCR; TCRdb holds only in-frame clones, not every one. The data contain around 160,000 clones, about 70% of them seen just once; the ten biggest clones take up less than 3%. Study-level findings and limits: When presence/absence was analysed, sequencing depth was taken to be roughly uniform across donors. For most TCR sequences rarity was the rule, although some public TCRs occurred in many donors. Specificity for CMV antigens was confirmed in vitro for a few of the CMV-associated chains. Later analysis revealed greater clonal expansion in HLA-associated TCR beta chains than in equally common others.

The V gene lost 2 bases and the J gene lost 4 bases, with 8 bases spanning the gap. Germline V CDR1 and CDR2: MDHEN, SYDVKM. The CDR3 is 14 residues long. The rearrangement joins TRBV28 to TRBJ1-4, with a tentative D call TRBD1 (5 bases). Sequencing was done on a sample of PBMCs. This sequence originates from a woman aged 40 to 55 in good health and CMV-seropositive. The CDR3 DNA reads TGTGCCAGCAGTTTAGAAGGGGTTAATGAAAAACTGTTTTTT. This sequence encodes CASSLEGVNEKLFF.